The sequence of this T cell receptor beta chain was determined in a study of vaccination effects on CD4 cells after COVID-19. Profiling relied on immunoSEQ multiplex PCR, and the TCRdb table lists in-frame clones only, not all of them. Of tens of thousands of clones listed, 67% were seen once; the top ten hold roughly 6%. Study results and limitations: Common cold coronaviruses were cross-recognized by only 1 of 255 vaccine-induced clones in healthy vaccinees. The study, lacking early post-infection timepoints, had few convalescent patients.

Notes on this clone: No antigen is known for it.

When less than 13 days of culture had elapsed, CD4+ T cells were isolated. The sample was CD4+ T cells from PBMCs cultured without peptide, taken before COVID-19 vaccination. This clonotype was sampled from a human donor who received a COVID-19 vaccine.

In nucleotides, the CDR3 is TGTGCCAGTAGTCGTTCCAGGGACTCCTACGAGCAGTACTTC. It encodes CASSRSRDSYEQYF. The chain employs TRBV19 and TRBJ2-7, with a weak D call TRBD1 (5 bases). Germline assignment: CDR1 LNHDA and CDR2 SQIVND (reference sequence). Trimming pared 5 bases from V and 0 bases from J, leaving 11 bases between. The CDR3 totals 14 residues.